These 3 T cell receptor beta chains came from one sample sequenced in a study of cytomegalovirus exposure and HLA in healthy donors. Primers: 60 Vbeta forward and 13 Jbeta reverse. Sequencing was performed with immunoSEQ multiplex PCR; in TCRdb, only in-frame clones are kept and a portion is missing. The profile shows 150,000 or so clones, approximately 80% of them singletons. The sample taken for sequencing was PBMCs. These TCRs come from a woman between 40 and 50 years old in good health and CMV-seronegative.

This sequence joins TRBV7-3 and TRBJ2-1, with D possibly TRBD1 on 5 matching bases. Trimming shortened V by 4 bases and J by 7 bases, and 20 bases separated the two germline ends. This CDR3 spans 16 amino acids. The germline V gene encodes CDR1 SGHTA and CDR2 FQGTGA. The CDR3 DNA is TGTGCCAGCAGCTCCACAGGACCTGCGGCGTTAAATGAGCAGTTCTTC. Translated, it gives CASSSTGPAALNEQFF. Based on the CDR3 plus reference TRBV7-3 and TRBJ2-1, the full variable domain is GAGVSQTPSNKVTEKGKYVELRCDPISGHTALYWYRQSLGQGPEFLIYFQGTGAADDSGLPNDRFFAVRPEGSVSTLKIQRTERGDSAVYLCASSSTGPAALNEQFFGPGTRLTVL.

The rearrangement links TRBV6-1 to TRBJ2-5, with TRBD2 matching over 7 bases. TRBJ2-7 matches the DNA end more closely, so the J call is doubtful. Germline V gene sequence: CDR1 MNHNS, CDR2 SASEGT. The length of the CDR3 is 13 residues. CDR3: CASSASGGYEQYF. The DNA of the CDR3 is TGTGCCAGCAGCGCCTCCGGGGGGTACGAGCAGTACTTC.

The CDR3, as DNA: TGTGCCAGCAGTGAAGGGCTCCCACCCTACGAGCAGTACTTC. This translates into CASSEGLPPYEQYF. The chain links TRBV6-1 to TRBJ2-7; D is ambiguous. The V and J ends lost 1 base and 2 bases respectively, with 9 bases between them. The CDR3 is made up of 14 amino acids. Germline CDR1 and CDR2: MNHNS and SASEGT.